This T cell receptor (beta chain) came from a study of cytomegalovirus exposure and HLA in healthy donors. Germline CDR1 SEHNR, CDR2 FQNEAQ (reference sequence). V gave up 5 bases and J gave up 3 bases, with 3 bases separating them. This CDR3 region has 11 residues. As to this clone: No antigen is known for it. The same CDR3 is also encoded by other DNA sequences in this sample.

Study outcomes and limitations: Some 16,000 TCR beta sequences were associated with HLA alleles at 0.05 false discovery rate in a later analysis.

This PCR relied on a set of 60 Vbeta primers and 13 Jbeta primers. Only in-frame clones appear in the TCRdb table, and some are missing; sequencing was by immunoSEQ multiplex PCR. The data hold about 190,000 clones, with more than 70% observed a single time. The TCR sequence derives from a man younger than 45 in good health and CMV-seropositive. The material sequenced was PBMCs. The chain recombines TRBV7-9 with TRBJ2-3; D remains ambiguous. Here the CDR3 DNA reads TGTGCCAGCAGCCCAACAGATACGCAGTATTTT. Translation: CASSPTDTQYF.